A selection of T cell receptor beta chains follows, all from one sample in a study of T cell repertoires in cytomegalovirus infection. These receptors have no known antigen. From the reads, TCRdb called clonotypes with MiXCR, one entry per CDR3 protein. Here the sample spans 700,000 to 850,000 distinct CDR3 sequences, approximately 29% being singletons. The specimen comprised cultured CD8+ T cells from PBMCs, sampled from culture after CMV antigen stimulation. All receptors derive from a human donor in good health (CMV status not recorded). Some clones in this sample may be carry-over from other donors' samples. CDR3s include the opening cysteine and the closing phenylalanine or tryptophan. The order of the fields is CDR3 DNA, CDR3 protein, V gene, J gene, D gene, clone size. The D gene is left open where the match is weak. Only part of the rows carry a size: once, few, many, or a class if the clone is expanded.

DNA: TGTGCCAGCAGTTGGTTAGCGGGGTTCCAAGAGACCCAGTACTTC
CDR3: CASSWLAGFQETQYF
V: TRBV6-6
J: TRBJ2-5
D: TRBD2
size: -

DNA: TGTGCCAGCAGCCCCTCTCTGCGTGGTGGGGGAAGGCACGAGCAGTACTTC
CDR3: CASSPSLRGGGRHEQYF
V: TRBV7-2
J: TRBJ2-7
D: -
size: many

DNA: TGTGCCAGCAGTTATGACAAGAACACTGAAGCTTTCTTT
CDR3: CASSYDKNTEAFF
V: TRBV27
J: TRBJ1-1
D: -
size: -

DNA: TGTGCCAGCAGCCCGACAGTGGATTTAGAGCAGTTCTTC
CDR3: CASSPTVDLEQFF
V: TRBV7-8
J: TRBJ2-1
D: -
size: -

DNA: TGCAGTGCTAGAGGTTGGGACAGCGAAGGTTCACCCCTCCACTTT
CDR3: CSARGWDSEGSPLHF
V: TRBV20-1
J: TRBJ1-6
D: TRBD1
size: -

DNA: TGTGCCATCCAGGGACCCACCGGGGAGCTGTTTTTT
CDR3: CAIQGPTGELFF
V: TRBV10-3
J: TRBJ2-2
D: -
size: -

DNA: TGTGCCAGCAGTCGAGGGAGTGGGGCGAACACTGAAGCTTTCTTT
CDR3: CASSRGSGANTEAFF
V: TRBV27
J: TRBJ1-1
D: -
size: -

DNA: TGTGCCAGCAGCTCTGACAGGGACCAAAAGGGGGGCACTGAAGCTTTCTTT
CDR3: CASSSDRDQKGGTEAFF
V: TRBV7-9
J: TRBJ1-1
D: TRBD1
size: many

DNA: TGTGCCAGCAGCTGGGGGGGAAACACAGATACGCAGTATTTT
CDR3: CASSWGGNTDTQYF
V: TRBV11-2
J: TRBJ2-3
D: TRBD2
size: -

DNA: TGTGCCACCAGCTCCGACAGGGCGACTTACGAGCAGTACTTC
CDR3: CATSSDRATYEQYF
V: TRBV15
J: TRBJ2-7
D: TRBD1
size: few

DNA: TGTGCCAGCAGCTTAGAGGGAGGACAGGGACCCTACAATGAGCAGTTCTTC
CDR3: CASSLEGGQGPYNEQFF
V: TRBV7-6
J: TRBJ2-1
D: TRBD1
size: many

DNA: TGTGCCAGCAGTGTCCGGGACAGGTATACTAATGAGCAGTTCTTC
CDR3: CASSVRDRYTNEQFF
V: TRBV7-4
J: TRBJ2-1
D: TRBD1
size: few

DNA: TGTGCCAGCAGCCCCAGCGGACTAGCGGGGGGCTCCACAGATACGCAGTATTTT
CDR3: CASSPSGLAGGSTDTQYF
V: TRBV27
J: TRBJ2-3
D: TRBD2
size: -

DNA: TGTGCCTCCGCGGGAAACACCGGGGAGCTGTTTTTT
CDR3: CASAGNTGELFF
V: TRBV27
J: TRBJ2-2
D: -
size: -

DNA: TGTGCCAGCAGTTTGGATAGGCTAGAGGGCACAGATACGCAGTATTTT
CDR3: CASSLDRLEGTDTQYF
V: TRBV28
J: TRBJ2-3
D: -
size: few

DNA: TGTGCCAGCAGTCCGTTTGGACAGGGAACAGATACGCAGTATTTT
CDR3: CASSPFGQGTDTQYF
V: TRBV12-3/TRBV12-4
J: TRBJ2-3
D: TRBD1
size: -

DNA: TGTGCCAGCAGCGTTGACAGGGGGATCTCCTACGAGCAGTACTTC
CDR3: CASSVDRGISYEQYF
V: TRBV7-6
J: TRBJ2-7
D: TRBD1
size: many

DNA: TGTGCCAGCAGCCCCAGGGCTAAGAACACCGGGGAGCTGTTTTTT
CDR3: CASSPRAKNTGELFF
V: TRBV13
J: TRBJ2-2
D: -
size: -

DNA: TGCGCCAGCAGCCCTTTCGGCAGGTCCCCTTCCTACGAGCAGTACTTC
CDR3: CASSPFGRSPSYEQYF
V: TRBV4-1
J: TRBJ2-7
D: -
size: few